What follows is one T cell receptor beta chain and its context. Looked up from germline, CDR1 is SGDLS and CDR2 is YYNGEE. Trimming removed 4 bases at V and 6 bases at J, with 13 bases between. The CDR3 contains 14 residues. The sample is drawn from a study of T cell changes during pregnancy in multiple sclerosis. TCRdb's table, derived via immunoSEQ multiplex PCR, lists solely in-frame clones and lacks some. Among 36,000 or so clones listed, about nine tenths were seen once. The source of this sequence is a female donor with multiple sclerosis, enrolled in a pregnancy study. The J gene is TRBJ2-2, the V gene TRBV9; possible D gene TRBD2, 5 bases. Specimen: CD8+ T cells from peripheral blood mononuclear cells, collected in the third trimester of pregnancy. The CDR3 spells CASSPRSGPGELFF. The CDR3 DNA is TGTGCCAGCAGCCCGCGAAGCGGTCCCGGGGAGCTGTTTTTT.